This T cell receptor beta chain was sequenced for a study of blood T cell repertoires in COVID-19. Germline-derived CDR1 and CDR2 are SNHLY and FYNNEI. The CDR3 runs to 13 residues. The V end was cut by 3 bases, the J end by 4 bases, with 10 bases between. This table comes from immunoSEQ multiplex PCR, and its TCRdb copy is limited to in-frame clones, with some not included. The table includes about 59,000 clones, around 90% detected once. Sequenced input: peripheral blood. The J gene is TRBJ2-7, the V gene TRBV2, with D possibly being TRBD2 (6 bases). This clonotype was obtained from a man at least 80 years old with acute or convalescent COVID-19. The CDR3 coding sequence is TGTGCCAGCAGTGAGGGACTCGGATACGAGCAGTACTTC. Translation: CASSEGLGYEQYF.